The clone carrying this T cell receptor beta chain has at least ten counts. Antigen specificity is unknown. The data derive from a study of metastatic and nonmetastatic thyroid tumors. Across the study: Repertoires were compared across blood and tumor or nodule tissue from malignant and benign thyroid patients. Study-level findings and limits: In blood and tumor, TCR beta diversity was reportedly significantly higher in malignant thyroid tumors than in benign nodules.

MiXCR reprocessed the PCR reads for TCRdb. The repertoire has roughly 25,000 clones, 20% of them found once; the top ten carry approximately 30%. There were no patients who had received any treatment before thyroid surgery. This sequence originates from a male donor with papillary thyroid cancer or a benign thyroid nodule (not recorded which). Some clones in this sample may be carry-over from other donors' samples. Sequenced: blood.

The CDR3 loop is CASSSRTGWDTEAFF. In DNA form, the CDR3 reads TGTGCCAGCAGCTCTCGGACAGGGTGGGACACTGAAGCTTTCTTT. The J gene is TRBJ1-1, the V gene TRBV27, with 8 bases matching TRBD1. Germline V gene data show CDR1 as MNHEY and CDR2 as SMNVEV (reference sequence). V shed 6 bases, J shed 3 bases, and the junction held 9 bases outside the gene matches. The CDR3 is 15 amino acids.